This TCR beta chain was retrieved from a study of shared clonotypes between healthy human individuals. On this clone: Its antigen is as yet unknown.

Germline CDR1 MNHNS, CDR2 SASEGT. The V end lost 4 bases, the J end lost 3 bases, and 13 bases lay between the germline ends. The CDR3 covers 14 residues. Clones were read by immunoSEQ multiplex PCR, and TCRdb kept only the in-frame ones, dropping some. Found here are roughly 640,000 clones, roughly 70% of them singletons; the top ten hold approximately 1.8%. Study findings and constraints: Generation probabilities were higher for clonotypes shared across all four sorted-subset donors than for unshared ones.

The TCR originated in a woman aged 25 to 39 in good health. This sequence joins TRBV6-1 and TRBJ2-7, with a tentative D call TRBD2 (6 bases). Sequencing used memory CD4+ T cells sorted from blood. Regarding subset: CD45RA-negative fraction. CDR3 amino acids: CASSVAGPGYEQYF. The DNA of the CDR3 is TGTGCCAGCAGTGTCGCGGGGCCCGGCTACGAGCAGTACTTC.